A single sample is the source of the 25 T cell receptor beta chains below, sequenced in a study of blood T cell repertoires in COVID-19. Libraries were prepared by immunoSEQ multiplex PCR; TCRdb keeps only in-frame clonotypes and omits some of them. The table shows 200,000 to 300,000 clones, with around 87% occurring only once. The sample comprised peripheral blood. Receptors originate from a woman aged 55 to 70 with COVID-19, enrolled during active disease.

This chain joins TRBV6-1 and TRBJ2-2; the D gene is possibly TRBD2 (7 bases). The length of the CDR3 is 20 residues. Between the trimmed V and J ends, which lost 3 bases and 6 bases, there was a span of 29 bases. Germline CDR1 reads MNHNS; CDR2 reads SASEGT. The CDR3 region is CASSEMSVRGARQRAGELFF. The CDR3 region has the DNA TGTGCCAGCAGTGAGATGTCTGTCCGGGGGGCGCGTCAGAGGGCCGGGGAGCTGTTTTTT.

The CDR3 here is CASSPRETAYSNQPQHF. The CDR3, as DNA: TGTGCCAGCAGTCCTAGGGAGACGGCTTATAGCAATCAGCCCCAGCATTTT. The rearrangement links TRBV27 to TRBJ1-5; D remains unclear. The germline CDR1 and CDR2 sequences are MNHEY and SMNVEV (reference sequence). This CDR3 region has 17 residues. Trimming removed 5 bases at V and 0 bases at J, with 17 bases between.

V gene TRBV11-2 combines with J gene TRBJ1-1, with D uncertain. The CDR3 runs to 13 residues. The germline V gene encodes CDR1 SGHAT and CDR2 FQNNGV. Deletions cut 0 bases from V and 11 bases from J, with 13 bases between. CDR3: CASSLERLAPAFF. The CDR3 DNA is TGTGCCAGCAGCTTAGAGAGACTGGCACCGGCTTTCTTT. Full variable domain (missing parts from reference TRBV11-2 and TRBJ1-1): EAGVAQSPRYKIIEKRQSVAFWCNPISGHATLYWYQQILGQGPKLLIQFQNNGVVDDSQLPKDRFSAERLKGVDSTLKIQPAKLEDSAVYLCASSLERLAPAFFGQGTRLTVV.

This clone was seen once. The genes are TRBV9 and TRBJ2-1; D not resolved. Germline values: CDR1 SGDLS, CDR2 YYNGEE. The CDR3 has 12 residues. V was shortened by 3 bases and J by 9 bases, with 10 bases between the two germline ends. The CDR3 nucleotides are TGTGCCAGCAGCGGGGCGTCGGCTGAGCAGTTCTTC. Its translation is CASSGASAEQFF.

The rearrangement links TRBV27 to TRBJ2-2, with D possibly being TRBD1 (6 bases). With 3 bases removed from V and 5 bases from J, the gap between germline ends came to 22 bases. CDR1 and CDR2 (germline): MNHEY, SMNVEV (reference sequence). CDR3 length: 18 residues. In nucleotides, the CDR3 is TGTGCCAGCAGTTTCTTGAACAGGGACATCAGAGGGACCGGGGAGCTGTTTTTT. Amino acid sequence: CASSFLNRDIRGTGELFF.

This clone was detected once. The gene calls are TRBV11-3 and TRBJ1-3, with D unresolved. The germline CDR1 and CDR2 sequences are SGHNT and YENEEA. The CDR3 contains 13 residues. Trimming removed 4 bases at V and 7 bases at J, with 11 bases between. DNA for the CDR3: TGTGCCAGCAGCTCCGGCGGGGTGAACACCATATATTTT. Translation: CASSSGGVNTIYF.

This clone was recorded once. The V gene is TRBV18, the J gene TRBJ2-1; D possibly corresponds to TRBD2 (5 bases). The CDR3 runs to 16 residues. The germline V and J ends were trimmed by 3 bases and 7 bases, with 19 bases remaining between them. Germline CDR1 and CDR2: KGHSH and LQKENI. The chain's CDR3 is CASSPGTGFLGNEQFF. For the CDR3, the DNA is TGTGCCAGCTCACCGGGTACGGGATTTCTTGGGAATGAGCAGTTCTTC.

This clone has just a few counts. This chain links TRBV19 with TRBJ1-4; tentatively, D is TRBD1 (6 bases). V was cut by 6 bases and J by 6 bases, with 14 bases left in between. CDR3 length: 14 residues. CDR1 and CDR2 (germline): LNHDA, SQIVND (reference sequence). The CDR3 loop is CASSPGQPYEKLFF. The DNA of the CDR3 is TGTGCCAGTAGCCCCGGACAGCCTTATGAAAAACTGTTTTTT.

The chain combines TRBV29-1 with TRBJ2-2; 13 nucleotides line up with TRBD2. The CDR3 loop spans 16 amino acids. Germline lookup yields CDR1 SQVTM and CDR2 ANQGSEA. Trimming at V came to 4 bases and at J to 5 bases, leaving 7 bases not matched to a gene. The CDR3: CSVVLAGGPGTGELFF. CDR3 in DNA: TGCAGCGTTGTACTAGCGGGAGGGCCGGGAACCGGGGAGCTGTTTTTT.

A remark on this clone: Within the sample, other DNA sequences also encode this same CDR3. The J gene is TRBJ2-2, the V gene TRBV19; D unclear. Deletions cut 4 bases from V and 0 bases from J, with 6 bases between. CDR3 length: 14 amino acids. Germline CDR1 is LNHDA and CDR2 is SQIVND (reference sequence). CDR3 loop: CASSTGPNTGELFF. Written as DNA, the CDR3 is TGTGCCAGTAGTACCGGTCCGAACACCGGGGAGCTGTTTTTT.

This chain uses TRBV3-1 (or the pseudogene TRBV3-2) with TRBJ2-1; D not certain. CDR1 is LGHDT and CDR2 is YNNKEL in the germline V gene (reference sequence). There are 18 residues in the CDR3. The V end lost 1 base, the J end lost 0 bases, and 16 bases lay between the germline ends. The CDR3 coding sequence is TGTGCCAGCAGCCAAGCCCCCTTTGGGCTTAGCTCCTACAATGAGCAGTTCTTC. Its translation is CASSQAPFGLSSYNEQFF.

This clone has a single count. The DNA of the CDR3 is TGTGCCAGCAGCCAGAGGAGAAGACGGCTGGAGGGTAAAGAGACCCAGTACTTC. Protein sequence: CASSQRRRRLEGKETQYF. This chain uses TRBV28 with TRBJ2-5, with D possibly TRBD2 on 6 matching bases. The CDR3 has 18 residues. Germline loops: CDR1 MDHEN, CDR2 SYDVKM. Trimming shortened V by 6 bases and J by 3 bases, and 26 bases separated the two germline ends.

V is TRBV29-1 and J is TRBJ1-5, with 7 bases aligning to TRBD1. The V gene end was trimmed by 6 bases and the J gene end by 4 bases; junction bases not matched to a gene: 6. The CDR3 sequence is 13 residues long. Per the germline V gene, CDR1 is SQVTM and CDR2 is ANQGSEA. The CDR3 DNA reads as TGCAGCGTACGGACAGGTTCTAATCAGCCCCAGCATTTT. This codes for CSVRTGSNQPQHF. The entire variable domain, with the rest obtained from reference TRBV29-1 and TRBJ1-5, is as follows: SAVISQKPSRDICQRGTSLTIQCQVDSQVTMMFWYRQQPGQSLTLIATANQGSEATYESGFVIDKFPISRPNLTFSTLTVSNMSPEDSSIYLCSVRTGSNQPQHFGDGTRLSIL.

The V call is TRBV15, the J call TRBJ2-1, with 9 bases that match TRBD2. This CDR3 is 16 amino acids long. From germline, CDR1 is LNHNV and CDR2 YYDKDF (reference sequence). After removal of 5 bases from V and 5 bases from J, the junction contained 10 bases not matched to a gene. The CDR3 DNA is TGTGCCACCAGCCGACAGACGCTAGCGGGAAACAATGAGCAGTTCTTC. Its translation is CATSRQTLAGNNEQFF.

The chain joins TRBV13 to TRBJ2-1; TRBD2 matches 9 bases. The CDR3 runs to 15 residues. Trimming removed 5 bases from V and 4 bases from J; junction bases left unmatched: 6. Germline lookup yields CDR1 PRHDT and CDR2 FYEKMQ (reference sequence). The CDR3 sequence: CASSAPSGIYNEQFF. The CDR3 DNA reads TGTGCCAGCAGCGCACCTAGCGGGATATACAATGAGCAGTTCTTC.

The table lists this clone with a count of one. J is TRBJ1-5 and V is TRBV6-1; TRBD1 aligns across 9 bases. J lost 3 bases, V lost 4 bases, and 10 bases had no gene match. This CDR3 has 17 amino acids. The germline CDR1 and CDR2 sequences are MNHNS and SASEGT. The CDR3: CASSGPLQGAFNQPQHF. CDR3 DNA sequence: TGTGCCAGCAGTGGACCTCTACAGGGGGCATTCAATCAGCCCCAGCATTTT.

The genes are TRBV5-6 and TRBJ2-2; TRBD2 matches at 10 bases. V shed 1 base, J shed 4 bases, and the junction held 4 bases outside the gene matches. CDR3 length: 16 amino acids. Germline V lookup: CDR1 SGHDT, CDR2 YYEEEE. CDR3 in DNA: TGTGCCAGCAGCTTGCGGCTAGCGGGAGTCACCGGGGAGCTGTTTTTT. It yields the protein CASSLRLAGVTGELFF.

The chain links TRBV7-2 to TRBJ1-6, with a tentative D call TRBD1 (5 bases). Germline CDR1 reads SGHTA; CDR2 reads FQGNSA. Trimming cost V 4 bases and J 12 bases, with 16 bases left between them. CDR3 length equals 14 residues. In nucleotides, the CDR3 is TGTGCCAGCAGCTATCGGGGTGGGGGGTTACCCCTCCACTTT. Translating gives CASSYRGGGLPLHF.

The CDR3 coding sequence is TGTGCCAGCAGCCATGGGGGCAGATATAATTCACCCCTCCACTTT. Amino acids: CASSHGGRYNSPLHF. The gene calls are TRBV14 and TRBJ1-6; D perhaps matches TRBD1 (6 bases). This CDR3 spans 15 amino acids. Trimming left V 3 bases short and J 4 bases short, with 10 bases between. Germline V gene data show CDR1 as SGHDN and CDR2 as FVKESK.

The count of this clone is one. In DNA, the CDR3 is TGTGCCAGCAGCTACCTTAGTCGGGCCGGGGAGCTGTTTTTT. Amino acids: CASSYLSRAGELFF. The V and J genes are TRBV7-9 and TRBJ2-2; no clear D. Germline V lookup: CDR1 SEHNR, CDR2 FQNEAQ (reference sequence). The CDR3 contains 14 residues. Deletions cut 4 bases from V and 6 bases from J, with 12 bases between.

The chain carries TRBV6-2 or TRBV6-3 and TRBJ2-1; 16 nucleotides agree with TRBD2. The CDR3 is 16 amino acids. Germline CDR1 is MNHEY and CDR2 is SVGEGT. Trimming cost V 6 bases and J 9 bases; bases outside gene matches: 8. The CDR3 nucleotides are TGTGCCAGCAGCCGAGGGACTAGCGGGAGGGCCGGTGAGCAGTTCTTC. Encoded protein: CASSRGTSGRAGEQFF.

This clone was picked up a small number of times. The sample contains more than one DNA sequence encoding this CDR3. The chain has TRBV3-1 (or the pseudogene TRBV3-2) and TRBJ2-5; TRBD2 matches 8 bases. V dropped 1 base and J dropped 11; count of bases not matched to a gene: 9. This CDR3 is 14 amino acids long. Germline CDR1 LGHDT, CDR2 YNNKEL (reference sequence). The CDR3 spells CASSQAGGRETQYF. Written as DNA, the CDR3 is TGTGCCAGCAGCCAAGCGGGAGGGAGGGAAACGCAGTACTTC.

The chain employs TRBV27 and TRBJ2-1, with D hard to call. The ends were cut back, 8 bases at V and 7 bases at J, with 18 bases in the middle. Germline V gene data show CDR1 as MNHEY and CDR2 as SMNVEV (reference sequence). The CDR3 totals 14 residues. CDR3 sequence (DNA): TGTGCCAGCGGTCGGTGGCAGGTAGTGAATGAGCAGTTCTTC. Its protein is CASGRWQVVNEQFF.

The V and J genes are TRBV11-1 and TRBJ1-1; a possible D gene is TRBD1 (6 bases). Trimming removed 3 bases at V and 7 bases at J, with 12 bases between. This CDR3 is built from 13 residues. The germline gives CDR1 SGHAT, CDR2 FQDESV (reference sequence). The CDR3 DNA sequence: TGTGCCAGCAGCTTGGGGAGGGGGATTGAAGCTTTCTTT. Its protein product is CASSLGRGIEAFF.

The chain joins TRBV6-6 to TRBJ1-4, with 12 bases identical to TRBD1. Germline V gene data show CDR1 as MNHNY and CDR2 as SVGAGI (reference sequence). The CDR3 has 15 residues. V shed 6 bases and J 7 bases; nucleotides not matched to a gene: 6. The CDR3 here is CASRDGTGGIEKLFF. The DNA of the CDR3 is TGTGCCAGCAGGGACGGGACAGGGGGCATTGAAAAACTGTTTTTT.